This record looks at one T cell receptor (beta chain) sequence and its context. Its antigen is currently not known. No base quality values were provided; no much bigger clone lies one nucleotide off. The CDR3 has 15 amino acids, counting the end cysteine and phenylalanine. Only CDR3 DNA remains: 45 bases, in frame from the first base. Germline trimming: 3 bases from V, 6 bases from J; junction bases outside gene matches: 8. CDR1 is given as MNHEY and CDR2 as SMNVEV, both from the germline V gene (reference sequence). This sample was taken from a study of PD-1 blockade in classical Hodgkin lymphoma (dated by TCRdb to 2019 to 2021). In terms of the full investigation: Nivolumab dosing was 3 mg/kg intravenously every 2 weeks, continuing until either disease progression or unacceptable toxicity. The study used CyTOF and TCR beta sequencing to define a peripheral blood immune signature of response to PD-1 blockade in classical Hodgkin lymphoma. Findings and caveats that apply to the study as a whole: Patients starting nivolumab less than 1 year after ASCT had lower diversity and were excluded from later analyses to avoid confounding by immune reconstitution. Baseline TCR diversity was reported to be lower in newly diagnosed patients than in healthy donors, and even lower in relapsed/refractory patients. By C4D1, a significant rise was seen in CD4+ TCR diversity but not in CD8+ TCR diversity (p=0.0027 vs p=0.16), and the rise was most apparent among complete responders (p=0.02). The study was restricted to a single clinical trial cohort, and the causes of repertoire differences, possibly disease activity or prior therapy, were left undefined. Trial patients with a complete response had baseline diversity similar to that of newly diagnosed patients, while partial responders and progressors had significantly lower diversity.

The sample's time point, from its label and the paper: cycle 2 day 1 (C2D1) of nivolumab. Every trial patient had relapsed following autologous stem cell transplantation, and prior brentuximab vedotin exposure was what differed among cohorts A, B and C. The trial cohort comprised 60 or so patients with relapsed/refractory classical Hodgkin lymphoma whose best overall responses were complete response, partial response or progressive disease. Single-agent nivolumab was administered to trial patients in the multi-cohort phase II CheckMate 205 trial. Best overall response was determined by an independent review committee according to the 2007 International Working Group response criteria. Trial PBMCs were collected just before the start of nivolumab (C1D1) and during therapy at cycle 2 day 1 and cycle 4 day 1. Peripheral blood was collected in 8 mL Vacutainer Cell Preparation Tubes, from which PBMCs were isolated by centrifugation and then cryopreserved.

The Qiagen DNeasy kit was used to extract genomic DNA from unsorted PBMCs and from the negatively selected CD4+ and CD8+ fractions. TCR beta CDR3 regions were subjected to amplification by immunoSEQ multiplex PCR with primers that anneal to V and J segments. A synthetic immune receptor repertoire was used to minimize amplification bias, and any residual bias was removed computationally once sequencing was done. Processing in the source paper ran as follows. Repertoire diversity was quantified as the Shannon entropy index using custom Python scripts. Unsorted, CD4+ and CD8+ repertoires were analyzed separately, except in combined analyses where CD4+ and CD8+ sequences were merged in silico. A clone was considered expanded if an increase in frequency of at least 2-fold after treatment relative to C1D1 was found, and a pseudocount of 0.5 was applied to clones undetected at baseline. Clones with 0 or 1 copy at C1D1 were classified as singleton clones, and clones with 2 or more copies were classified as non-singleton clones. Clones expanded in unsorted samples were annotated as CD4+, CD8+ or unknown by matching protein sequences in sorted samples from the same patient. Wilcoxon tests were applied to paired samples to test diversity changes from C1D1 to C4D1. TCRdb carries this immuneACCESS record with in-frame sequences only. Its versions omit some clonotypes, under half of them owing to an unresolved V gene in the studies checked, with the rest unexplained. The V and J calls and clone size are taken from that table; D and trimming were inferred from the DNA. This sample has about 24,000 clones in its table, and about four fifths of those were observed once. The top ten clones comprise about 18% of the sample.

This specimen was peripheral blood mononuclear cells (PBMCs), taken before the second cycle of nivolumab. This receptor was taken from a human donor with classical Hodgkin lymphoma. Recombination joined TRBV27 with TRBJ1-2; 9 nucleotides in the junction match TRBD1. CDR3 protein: CASSFSQGAFDGYTF. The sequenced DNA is TGTGCCAGCAGTTTTTCACAGGGGGCTTTCGATGGCTACACCTTC.